Presented here are 32 T cell receptor beta chains from one specimen sequenced in a study of OX40 agonist ivuxolimab in advanced cancers. Library generation was performed with the immunoSEQ multiplex PCR assay. As stored in TCRdb, this immuneACCESS dataset retains in-frame rearrangements with V and J assigned. A fraction of the clones does not appear; measured against another copy, unresolved V genes explain less than half of the discrepancy, and the remainder lacks a known reason. The sample table records some 78,000 clones; 88% of these occur just once. Clones ranked in the top ten supply 0.47% of the sample. The sample consisted of CD4+ or CD8+ T cells sorted from blood, taken in a trial of the OX40 agonist ivuxolimab. The receptors stem from an adult with an advanced solid tumor such as melanoma, head and neck, liver or kidney cancer.

This rearrangement joins TRBV7-9 to TRBJ1-2; a possible D gene is TRBD1 (6 bases). Germline CDR1 is SEHNR and CDR2 is FQNEAQ (reference sequence). The CDR3 is made up of 14 amino acids. V lost 5 bases and J lost 4, with 14 bases in between. CDR3: CASSPAGAFYGYTF. In DNA, the CDR3 is TGTGCCAGCAGCCCCGCGGGGGCCTTCTATGGCTACACCTTC.

This clone was found once. The chain couples TRBV5-1 to TRBJ2-1; the D gene could be TRBD1 or TRBD2 (6 bases each). Germline loops: CDR1 SGHRS, CDR2 YFSETQ. Trimming took off 1 base at V and 2 bases at J, with 7 bases between the two ends. The CDR3 totals 14 residues. CDR3 protein: CASSLRGAYNEQFF. The CDR3 DNA is TGCGCCAGCAGCTTGAGGGGGGCCTACAATGAGCAGTTCTTC.

V and J are TRBV6-1 and TRBJ1-2, with 10 nucleotides matching TRBD1. The junction had 10 bases not matched to a gene; V was cut back by 2 bases and J by 4 bases. The CDR3 loop spans 17 amino acids. Per the germline V gene, CDR1 is MNHNS and CDR2 is SASEGT. CDR3 in DNA: TGTGCCAGCAGTGAACCCGGGACAGGGGTCTTTAGCTATGGCTACACCTTC. Its protein is CASSEPGTGVFSYGYTF.

The gene calls are TRBV10-3 and TRBJ2-2, with D tentatively TRBD2 (6 bases). Trimming took 3 bases from V and 6 from J, leaving 8 bases between them. Germline V lookup: CDR1 ENHRY, CDR2 SYGVKD. The CDR3 loop spans 13 amino acids. As DNA, the CDR3 is TGTGCCATCAGTGAACTAGCCCCCGGGGAGCTGTTTTTT. Translation gives CAISELAPGELFF.

V gene TRBV7-7 combines with J gene TRBJ2-1; D might be TRBD1 or TRBD2, each matching 5 bases. V gave up 5 bases and J gave up 0 bases, with 14 bases separating them. The CDR3 loop spans 16 amino acids. Germline CDR1 and CDR2: SSHAT and FNYEAQ (reference sequence). Here the CDR3 DNA reads TGTGCCAGCAGCCCCTCCTGGGGGAGCTCCTACAATGAGCAGTTCTTC. Its translation is CASSPSWGSSYNEQFF.

This clone has a handful of counts. V gene TRBV5-5 combines with J gene TRBJ2-7; 8 bases fit TRBD1. The CDR3 loop spans 12 amino acids. Trimming took 4 bases from V and 4 from J; bases not matched to a gene: 1. Germline CDR1 SGHKS, CDR2 YYEKEE (reference sequence). The chain's CDR3 is CASSTGGYEQYF. DNA of the CDR3: TGTGCCAGCAGCACAGGGGGTTACGAGCAGTACTTC.

The chain is built from TRBV9 and TRBJ1-1, with D hard to call. Germline V CDR1 and CDR2: SGDLS, YYNGEE. CDR3 length: 13 residues. Trimming stripped 0 bases from V and 1 base from J, with 4 bases between. CDR3 loop: CASSVVSNTEAFF. CDR3 nucleotides: TGTGCCAGCAGCGTAGTCTCGAACACTGAAGCTTTCTTT.

The rearrangement links TRBV18 to TRBJ1-2; possibly TRBD1 for D (6 bases). CDR3 length equals 16 residues. Trimming took 3 bases from V and 4 from J, leaving 18 bases between them. Per germline, CDR1 KGHSH and CDR2 LQKENI. The CDR3 reads CASSPSQGPSGYGYTF. In DNA, the CDR3 is TGTGCCAGCTCACCCTCCCAGGGGCCCTCAGGCTATGGCTACACCTTC.

The CDR3 protein is CASSVGTSNEKLFF. The CDR3 DNA sequence: TGCGCCAGCAGCGTAGGGACATCTAATGAAAAACTGTTTTTT. J is TRBJ1-4 and V is TRBV5-1; D is possibly TRBD1 (6 bases). Per germline, CDR1 SGHRS and CDR2 YFSETQ. The CDR3 sequence is 14 residues long. Trimming pared 4 bases from V and 3 bases from J, leaving 10 bases between.

V usage is TRBV11-2 and J usage is TRBJ1-3; D is unclear. Germline V gene sequence: CDR1 SGHAT, CDR2 FQNNGV. The CDR3 is made up of 10 amino acids. V gave up 10 bases and J gave up 9 bases, with 10 bases separating them. CDR3 sequence reads: CATGLGTIYF. CDR3 DNA: TGTGCCACCGGGCTGGGCACCATATATTTT.

The chain links TRBV6-1 to TRBJ1-6; 7 nucleotides line up with TRBD1. V was pared by 7 bases and J by 9 bases, with 12 bases of the junction left unmatched. Per germline, CDR1 MNHNS and CDR2 SASEGT. This CDR3 is built from 15 residues. The CDR3 coding sequence is TGTGCCAGCACCGGACTACCCCCAGGGGGTTCACCCCTCCACTTT. It specifies CASTGLPPGGSPLHF.

The chain combines TRBV28 with TRBJ2-1, with no clear D. Trimming pared 3 bases from V and 5 bases from J, leaving 11 bases between. Per the germline V gene, CDR1 is MDHEN and CDR2 is SYDVKM. The CDR3 covers 14 residues. The CDR3 here is CASSLQANHNEQFF. Here the CDR3 DNA reads TGTGCCAGCAGTTTGCAGGCCAACCACAATGAGCAGTTCTTC.

The genes are TRBV7-2 and TRBJ1-5; D not certain. V lost 0 bases and J 3 bases, leaving 9 bases between the germline ends. The V gene's germline CDR1 is SGHTA and CDR2 FQGNSA. CDR3 size: 15 residues. CDR3 DNA: TGTGCCAGCAGCTTAGCCGCGACTTCCAATCAGCCCCAGCATTTT. Its translation: CASSLAATSNQPQHF.

The sample holds one count of this clone. The V and J genes are TRBV6-6 and TRBJ1-1; a possible D gene is TRBD1 (5 bases). CDR3 size: 13 residues. The germline V gene encodes CDR1 MNHNY and CDR2 SVGAGI (reference sequence). V was shortened by 0 bases and J by 4 bases, with 6 bases between the two germline ends. CDR3 sequence: CASSYSRGTEAFF. In DNA form, the CDR3 reads TGTGCCAGCAGTTACTCGAGGGGCACTGAAGCTTTCTTT.

The chain employs TRBV14 and TRBJ2-3; TRBD1 or TRBD2 may be the D gene (6 bases each). Germline V lookup: CDR1 SGHDN, CDR2 FVKESK. Trimming cost V 4 bases and J 2 bases, with 13 bases left between them. The length of the CDR3 is 15 residues. For the CDR3, the DNA is TGTGCCAGCAGCCCAGTGGGGGGCCTCACAGATACGCAGTATTTT. It is translated as CASSPVGGLTDTQYF.

The chain recombines TRBV5-1 with TRBJ2-7; TRBD1 aligns across 7 bases. This CDR3 region has 15 residues. Germline trimming cut 4 bases from V and 2 bases from J; bases unmatched to any gene: 9. Germline V gene sequence: CDR1 SGHRS, CDR2 YFSETQ. The CDR3 spells CASSAGQVDAYEQYF. CDR3 in DNA: TGCGCCAGCAGCGCTGGACAGGTAGACGCCTACGAGCAGTACTTC.

The rearrangement joins TRBV5-5 to TRBJ1-2; D call uncertain. CDR1 is SGHKS and CDR2 is YYEKEE in the germline V gene (reference sequence). Deletions cut 4 bases from V and 4 bases from J, with 11 bases between. The CDR3 has 13 residues. The DNA for the CDR3 is TGTGCCAGCAGCCCACAGCTAAGCTATGGCTACACCTTC. Its protein is CASSPQLSYGYTF.

The chain couples TRBV7-2 to TRBJ1-6; TRBD1 is a possible D gene (6 bases). The CDR3 spans 16 residues. In germline, CDR1 is SGHTA, CDR2 FQGNSA. Trimming left V 5 bases short and J 7 bases short, with 18 bases between. Here the CDR3 reads CASSPRGPMGNSPLHF. The CDR3 nucleotides are TGTGCCAGCAGCCCCAGGGGACCCATGGGGAATTCACCCCTCCACTTT. The full variable domain, its missing parts supplied by reference TRBV7-2 and TRBJ1-6, is GAGVSQSPSNKVTEKGKDVELRCDPISGHTALYWYRQSLGQGLEFLIYFQGNSAPDKSGLPSDRFSAERTGGSVSTLTIQRTQQEDSAVYLCASSPRGPMGNSPLHFGNGTRLTVT.

This clone has a single count. The chain has TRBV6-1 and TRBJ1-1, with D possibly matching TRBD1 (6 bases). The CDR3 has 13 amino acids. CDR1 and CDR2 from the germline V gene are MNHNS and SASEGT. The germline V and J ends were trimmed by 6 bases and 2 bases, with 10 bases remaining between them. The CDR3 loop is CASRTGINTEAFF. The CDR3 DNA is TGTGCCAGCAGAACAGGGATTAACACTGAAGCTTTCTTT.

This clone was seen once. This chain joins TRBV13 and TRBJ2-7, with TRBD2 identical over 7 bases. The germline gives CDR1 PRHDT, CDR2 FYEKMQ (reference sequence). There are 13 residues in the CDR3. J lost 4 bases, V lost 3 bases, and 3 bases had no gene match. CDR3 coding DNA: TGTGCCAGCAGCTTCAACGGGGGGTACGAGCAGTACTTC. Protein sequence: CASSFNGGYEQYF.

In DNA form, the CDR3 reads TGCGCCAGCAGCATAACCGGGACAGGGAACACCGGGGAGCTGTTTTTT. Its translation: CASSITGTGNTGELFF. This chain uses TRBV5-1 with TRBJ2-2; TRBD1 matches at 8 bases. This CDR3 region has 16 residues. CDR1 is SGHRS, CDR2 YFSETQ, per germline. Germline trimming cut 4 bases from V and 1 base from J; bases unmatched to any gene: 6.

In DNA, the CDR3 is TGTGCCAGCAGTTTCGAGCGGGGCCTTAGGGATACGCAGTATTTT. It encodes CASSFERGLRDTQYF. This rearrangement joins TRBV28 to TRBJ2-3, with 7 bases lining up with TRBD2. Looked up from germline, CDR1 is MDHEN and CDR2 is SYDVKM. V lost 3 bases, J lost 6 bases, and 9 bases stayed unmatched. The CDR3 has 15 residues.

The chain employs TRBV10-3 and TRBJ2-7, with D possibly being TRBD1 (5 bases). From germline, CDR1 is ENHRY and CDR2 SYGVKD. This CDR3 comprises 13 residues. The V end was cut by 6 bases, the J end by 2 bases, with 11 bases between. This CDR3 reads CAISETAPYEQYF. The DNA for the CDR3 is TGTGCCATCAGCGAGACAGCACCCTACGAGCAGTACTTC.

This clone has at least ten counts. The genes are TRBV6-1 and TRBJ2-7; D unclear. This CDR3 comprises 14 residues. Looked up from germline, CDR1 is MNHNS and CDR2 is SASEGT. V lost 0 bases, J lost 5 bases, and 11 bases lay in between. The CDR3 DNA follows: TGTGCCAGCAGTGAAGCAGCAGTTAGCCACGAGCAGTACTTC. It codes for CASSEAAVSHEQYF.

The gene calls are TRBV5-6 and TRBJ1-1; D perhaps matches TRBD1 (6 bases). The CDR3 is 18 residues long. The ends were cut back, 4 bases at V and 5 bases at J, with 27 bases in the middle. Germline CDR1 SGHDT, CDR2 YYEEEE. The CDR3 DNA sequence: TGTGCCAGCAGCCCACAAGTCACAGGAAGAGGGGGAGGGACTGAAGCTTTCTTT. Its protein is CASSPQVTGRGGGTEAFF.

CDR3 DNA: TGTGCCAGCAGCGCCGGGGGCCGGGTCGCGAACACTGAAGCTTTCTTT. Translating gives CASSAGGRVANTEAFF. The chain is built from TRBV9 and TRBJ1-1; D possibly corresponds to TRBD1 (6 bases). The germline V gene encodes CDR1 SGDLS and CDR2 YYNGEE. With 3 bases removed from V and 1 base from J, the gap between germline ends came to 16 bases. The CDR3 is 16 amino acids.

CDR3 amino acids: CASSVWETQYF. The DNA of the CDR3 is TGTGCCAGCAGTGTCTGGGAGACCCAGTACTTC. This chain connects TRBV2 to TRBJ2-5; D gene ambiguous. V shed 4 bases and J shed 5 bases, with 5 bases lying between them. The CDR3 covers 11 residues. The germline V gene encodes CDR1 SNHLY and CDR2 FYNNEI.

J is TRBJ2-2 and V is TRBV18, with 7 bases that match TRBD1. From germline, CDR1 is KGHSH and CDR2 LQKENI. The CDR3 is made up of 14 amino acids. The junction had 1 base not matched to a gene; V was cut back by 4 bases and J by 2 bases. CDR3: CASSRDSNTGELFF. DNA for the CDR3: TGTGCCAGCTCACGGGACAGTAACACCGGGGAGCTGTTTTTT.

The V gene is TRBV29-1, the J gene TRBJ1-2, with D possibly TRBD1 on 6 matching bases. Looked up from germline, CDR1 is SQVTM and CDR2 is ANQGSEA. Between the trimmed V and J ends, which lost 7 bases and 8 bases, there was a span of 23 bases. This CDR3 has 14 residues. The CDR3 reads CSAPVGGRTGGYTF. The CDR3 bases are TGCAGCGCCCCCGTGGGGGGCAGGACGGGAGGCTACACCTTC.

The chain's CDR3 is CASSPSGAGNYGYTF. In DNA form, the CDR3 reads TGTGCCAGCTCACCATCTGGCGCAGGTAACTATGGCTACACCTTC. The chain is built from TRBV18 and TRBJ1-2; D not resolved. CDR3 length equals 15 residues. Germline-derived CDR1 and CDR2 are KGHSH and LQKENI. V lost 2 bases to trimming and J lost 1 base, with 11 bases between them.

This clone showed up just once. The genes are TRBV7-2 and TRBJ1-3, with 12 bases lining up with TRBD1. V trimming: 2 bases; J trimming: 3 bases; junction bases outside the gene matches: 8. CDR3 size: 18 residues. Germline loops: CDR1 SGHTA, CDR2 FQGNSA. The chain's CDR3 is CASSLIGGTGGLGNTIYF. The DNA for the CDR3 is TGTGCCAGCAGCTTAATTGGGGGGACAGGGGGCCTTGGAAACACCATATATTTT.

The chain recombines TRBV29-1 with TRBJ2-3, with 9 bases that match TRBD2. The CDR3 spans 17 residues. CDR1 and CDR2 (germline): SQVTM, ANQGSEA. The junction had 17 bases not matched to a gene; V was cut back by 7 bases and J by 3 bases. The CDR3 coding sequence is TGCAGCGCCGAAGATGCTGGCGGGGGGGGAATTACAGATACGCAGTATTTT. Amino acids: CSAEDAGGGGITDTQYF.